One and the same sample provided the 10 T cell receptor beta chains below, sequenced in a study of cytomegalovirus exposure and HLA in healthy donors. The PCR made use of 60 Vbeta and 13 Jbeta primers. This table comes from immunoSEQ multiplex PCR, and its TCRdb copy is limited to in-frame clones, with some not included. Found here are 150,000 to 200,000 clones, more than 65% of them singletons; the top ten hold around 6%. Input material: PBMCs. The source is a man in his fifties in good health and CMV-seropositive.

In this sample, this clone turned up a few times. J is TRBJ2-5 and V is TRBV7-2, with D hard to call. The V gene's germline CDR1 is SGHTA and CDR2 FQGNSA. V lost 7 bases, J lost 4 bases, and 13 bases lay in between. The CDR3 loop spans 13 amino acids. The CDR3 DNA is TGTGCCAGCACCGAGGCTCTTCGAGAGACCCAGTACTTC. This encodes CASTEALRETQYF.

V and J are TRBV20-1 and TRBJ2-1, with D maybe TRBD2 (6 bases). The CDR3 is 11 amino acids. The germline V gene has CDR1 DFQATT and CDR2 SNEGSKA (reference sequence). V was shortened by 6 bases and J by 7 bases, with 10 bases between the two germline ends. The CDR3 is CSAHGGNEQFF. CDR3 bases: TGCAGTGCCCACGGGGGAAATGAGCAGTTCTTC.

The V call is TRBV11-3, the J call TRBJ2-5; D gene unclear. Trimming took 5 bases from V and 5 from J, leaving 9 bases between them. This CDR3 contains 12 residues. Germline CDR1 and CDR2: SGHNT and YENEEA. In DNA form, the CDR3 reads TGTGCCAGCAGCCTTTCGGAGGAGACCCAGTACTTC. Translated: CASSLSEETQYF.

V gene TRBV10-3 combines with J gene TRBJ2-4; TRBD2 matches at 10 bases. This CDR3 is 18 amino acids long. V shed 0 bases and J 1 base; nucleotides not matched to a gene: 6. CDR1 is ENHRY and CDR2 is SYGVKD in the germline V gene. CDR3 sequence reads: CAISESIGSGRAKNIQYF. CDR3 DNA: TGTGCCATCAGTGAGTCGATAGGTAGCGGGAGGGCCAAAAACATTCAGTACTTC.

Details on this clone: The junction departs from the called germline gene at one end, perhaps through a read error. The chain carries TRBV7-7 and TRBJ2-5; D possibly corresponds to TRBD2 (6 bases). From germline, CDR1 is SSHAT and CDR2 FNYEAQ (reference sequence). The CDR3 extends over 16 amino acids. This CDR3 is CASSLAMGGEKETQYF. CDR3 nucleotides: TGTGCTAGCAGCTTGGCGATGGGCGGGGAGAAAGAGACCCAGTACTTC.

The DNA of the CDR3 is TGTGCCAGCAGTATGGGACAGGGGATCGGAAAACTGTTTTTT. Protein: CASSMGQGIGKLFF. The chain joins TRBV6-4 to TRBJ1-4; 10 nucleotides line up with TRBD1. Trimming at V came to 5 bases and at J to 10 bases, leaving 7 bases not matched to a gene. This CDR3 comprises 14 residues. Per the germline V gene, CDR1 is MRHNA and CDR2 is SNTAGT.

The chain recombines TRBV15 with TRBJ2-1, with D possibly TRBD2 on 6 matching bases. The germline CDR1 and CDR2 sequences are LNHNV and YYDKDF (reference sequence). V shed 7 bases and J shed 10 bases, with 20 bases lying between them. CDR3 length equals 14 residues. CDR3 amino acids: CATTQLRGFEEQFF. In DNA form, the CDR3 reads TGTGCCACCACCCAATTGCGGGGATTTGAGGAGCAGTTCTTC.

The CDR3 region has the DNA TGTGCCAGTAGTATAGAGAGGCGCCAGCCCCAGCATTTT. Its protein product is CASSIERRQPQHF. V gene TRBV19 combines with J gene TRBJ1-5; D not certain. Germline V CDR1 and CDR2: LNHDA, SQIVND (reference sequence). V lost 0 bases and J 7 bases, leaving 7 bases between the germline ends. The CDR3 contains 13 residues.

This clone was seen only once. The DNA of the CDR3 is TGTGCCAGCAGCTTAGATGGGGGGACCGGGGAGCTGTTTTTT. It codes for CASSLDGGTGELFF. This sequence joins TRBV11-2 and TRBJ2-2; D may be TRBD2 (6 bases). Per the germline V gene, CDR1 is SGHAT and CDR2 is FQNNGV. The V end was cut by 0 bases, the J end by 5 bases, with 7 bases between. The CDR3 runs 14 residues. Supplemented by reference TRBV11-2 and TRBJ2-2, the full variable domain reads EAGVAQSPRYKIIEKRQSVAFWCNPISGHATLYWYQQILGQGPKLLIQFQNNGVVDDSQLPKDRFSAERLKGVDSTLKIQPAKLEDSAVYLCASSLDGGTGELFFGEGSRLTVL.

The rearrangement joins TRBV2 to TRBJ2-7, with D tentatively TRBD2 (6 bases). Germline assignment: CDR1 SNHLY and CDR2 FYNNEI. This CDR3 region has 12 residues. The CDR3 reads CAGGGQAYEQYV. The CDR3 DNA reads as TGTGCTGGCGGAGGGCAGGCCTACGAGCAGTACGTC.